This T cell receptor beta chain was recovered during a study of spatial heterogeneity in lung cancer. The wider study: Around 22 months after resection was the median timing of the follow-up PBMC samples, which were sequenced when available. Beta-chain sequences consistently outnumbered alpha-chain sequences in detection.

Every TCR cDNA molecule bore its own unique molecular identifier. In TCRdb, the 5' RACE reads were re-called with MiXCR into one record per CDR3 protein. Counted here are 25,000 or so distinct CDR3 sequences, 5.5% to 7% occurring once; the ten biggest clones make up 22%. Germline loops: CDR1 ENHRY, CDR2 SYGVKD. The CDR3 sequence is 16 residues long. V was cut by 3 bases and J by 4 bases, with 18 bases left in between. Time point given: blood at routine non-recurrence follow-up after resection. Researchers sequenced whole RNA taken from tumor, nontumor lung or frozen PBMC without sorting. The sequenced sample was PBMCs, obtained at follow-up. V usage is TRBV10-3 and J usage is TRBJ2-5, with a possible D match to TRBD1 (6 bases). The receptor was derived from a male donor with early-stage non-small cell lung cancer. CDR3 in DNA: TGTGCCATCAGTGAATGGAGCAGGGGAGTTTCAGAGACCCAGTACTTC. As protein: CAISEWSRGVSETQYF.